Shown below are 14 T cell receptor beta chains from a single sample sequenced in a study of blood T cell repertoires in COVID-19. Assay used: immunoSEQ multiplex PCR; TCRdb lists only in-frame clones, some missing. The table lists about 410,000 clones, roughly 91% of them singletons, with less than 2% in the top ten. Sequencing was carried out using PBMCs or T cells enriched from blood (not recorded which). The receptor set was obtained from a woman aged 25 to 39 who had recovered from COVID-19.

This chain uses TRBV5-1 with TRBJ2-1; perhaps TRBD2 as D (5 bases). This CDR3 contains 15 residues. V was cut by 2 bases and J by 5 bases, with 14 bases left in between. Germline CDR1 SGHRS, CDR2 YFSETQ. Here the CDR3 DNA reads TGCGCCAGCAGCTTTGGAGGAAACTTTGACAATGAGCAGTTCTTC. Its protein is CASSFGGNFDNEQFF.

J is TRBJ1-1 and V is TRBV5-1, with 7 bases lining up with TRBD1. J was trimmed by 3 bases and V by 2 bases; bases with no gene match: 4. Per the germline V gene, CDR1 is SGHRS and CDR2 is YFSETQ. The CDR3 loop spans 14 amino acids. CDR3 amino acids: CASSFQGEDTEAFF. CDR3 nucleotides: TGCGCCAGCAGCTTCCAGGGGGAGGACACTGAAGCTTTCTTT.

This sequence joins TRBV12-3 or TRBV12-4 and TRBJ1-1; D is uncertain. CDR3 length: 12 residues. Trimming shortened V by 3 bases and J by 7 bases, and 9 bases separated the two germline ends. CDR3 in amino acids: CASSFLGSEAFF. The CDR3 bases are TGTGCCAGCAGTTTTTTGGGGAGTGAAGCTTTCTTT.

In DNA, the CDR3 is TGCGCCAGCAGCCAGGGACAGGGGGCTTGGACCCTCCACTTT. Protein: CASSQGQGAWTLHF. The chain couples TRBV4-1 to TRBJ1-6; the match to TRBD1 covers 12 bases. V gave up 3 bases and J gave up 14 bases; unmatched junction bases: 5. The CDR3 has 14 residues. The V gene's germline CDR1 is MGHRA and CDR2 YSYEKL.

The chain carries TRBV9 and TRBJ1-2, with D possibly matching TRBD1 (5 bases). The CDR3 length is 16 residues. Per the germline V gene, CDR1 is SGDLS and CDR2 is YYNGEE. Trimming stripped 4 bases from V and 4 bases from J, with 20 bases between. CDR3 nucleotide sequence: TGTGCCAGCAGCTCGTCCCTGGGGGGGAGACTCTATGGCTACACCTTC. Translating gives CASSSSLGGRLYGYTF. Combining the CDR3 with reference TRBV9 and TRBJ1-2 gives the whole variable domain DSGVTQTPKHLITATGQRVTLRCSPRSGDLSVYWYQQSLDQGLQFLIQYYNGEERAKGNILERFSAQQFPDLHSELNLSSLELGDSALYFCASSSSLGGRLYGYTFGSGTRLTVV.

This clone was seen just once. The CDR3 DNA sequence: TGCAGCGTTGAGGGGGCCGAGACCCAGTACTTC. It specifies CSVEGAETQYF. This chain connects TRBV29-1 to TRBJ2-5; tentative D call: TRBD1 (6 bases). The CDR3 extends over 11 amino acids. Trimming left V 3 bases short and J 5 bases short, with 7 bases between. Germline V CDR1 and CDR2: SQVTM, ANQGSEA.

The J gene is TRBJ2-1, the V gene TRBV11-3, with D possibly being TRBD1 (6 bases). CDR1 SGHNT and CDR2 YENEEA come from the germline V gene. The CDR3 contains 12 residues. Trimming took off 5 bases at V and 12 bases at J, with 14 bases between the two ends. The CDR3 protein is CASSTDRNLQFF. CDR3 DNA sequence: TGTGCCAGCAGCACCGACAGGAACTTGCAGTTCTTC. Combining the CDR3 with reference TRBV11-3 and TRBJ2-1 gives the whole variable domain EAGVVQSPRYKIIEKKQPVAFWCNPISGHNTLYWYLQNLGQGPELLIRYENEEAVDDSQLPKDRFSAERLKGVDSTLKIQPAELGDSAVYLCASSTDRNLQFFGPGTRLTVL.

V gene TRBV9 combines with J gene TRBJ2-1; no definite D call. Germline V gene sequence: CDR1 SGDLS, CDR2 YYNGEE. Trimming pared 0 bases from V and 2 bases from J, leaving 9 bases between. The CDR3 contains 15 residues. CDR3 sequence: CASSVDRNTYNEQFF. In DNA form, the CDR3 reads TGTGCCAGCAGCGTAGATAGAAATACCTACAATGAGCAGTTCTTC.

There are a few counts of this clone. The V call is TRBV11-2, the J call TRBJ2-1; D may be TRBD2 (6 bases). The germline V and J ends were trimmed by 0 bases and 0 bases, with 12 bases remaining between them. CDR1 is SGHAT, CDR2 FQNNGV, per germline. The length of the CDR3 is 17 residues. For the CDR3, the DNA is TGTGCCAGCAGCTTAGACGGCGGACTAAGCTCCTACAATGAGCAGTTCTTC. This gives the protein CASSLDGGLSSYNEQFF.

This clone was found many times. The V and J genes are TRBV5-1 and TRBJ2-5; no clear D gene. V was pared by 5 bases and J by 4 bases, with 6 bases between. The CDR3 totals 11 residues. CDR1 and CDR2 (germline): SGHRS, YFSETQ. CDR3 in amino acids: CASSYGETQYF. The CDR3 nucleotides read TGCGCCAGCAGTTACGGAGAGACCCAGTACTTC.

The V call is TRBV3-1 (or the pseudogene TRBV3-2), the J call TRBJ1-1, with 7 bases lining up with TRBD1. Losses at the gene ends were 4 bases for V and 7 bases for J; bases not matched to a gene: 0. CDR1 and CDR2 from the germline V gene are LGHDT and YNNKEL (reference sequence). The CDR3 has 11 residues. In DNA form, the CDR3 reads TGTGCCAGCAGCCGACAGGGTGAAGCTTTCTTT. It is translated as CASSRQGEAFF.

The chain uses TRBV18 and TRBJ1-1, with a weak D call TRBD1 (5 bases). Germline CDR1 KGHSH, CDR2 LQKENI. The CDR3 is made up of 13 amino acids. V lost 1 base to trimming and J lost 10 bases, with 13 bases between them. The CDR3 is CASSPRGSRGAFF. The CDR3 region has the DNA TGTGCCAGCTCACCACGGGGGTCGCGGGGAGCTTTCTTT.

Comment on this clone: Sequence at one end of the junction differs from germline and may be a read error. The chain joins TRBV9 to TRBJ2-7, with D unclear. The CDR3 has 14 amino acids. In germline, CDR1 is SGDLS, CDR2 YYNGEE. CDR3 residues: CASSVEHLSSEQYF. The CDR3 bases are TGTGCCAGCAGCGTAGAGCATCTCTCCTCCGAGCAGTACTTC.

This CDR3 is CAISPYPSGTSYNEQFF. CDR3 nucleotide sequence: TGTGCCATCAGCCCCTACCCTAGCGGGACCTCCTACAATGAGCAGTTCTTC. V usage is TRBV10-3 and J usage is TRBJ2-1; 9 bases match TRBD2. CDR3 length: 17 residues. With 6 bases clipped from V and 0 bases from J, the junction kept 9 bases outside the gene matches. In germline, CDR1 is ENHRY, CDR2 SYGVKD.